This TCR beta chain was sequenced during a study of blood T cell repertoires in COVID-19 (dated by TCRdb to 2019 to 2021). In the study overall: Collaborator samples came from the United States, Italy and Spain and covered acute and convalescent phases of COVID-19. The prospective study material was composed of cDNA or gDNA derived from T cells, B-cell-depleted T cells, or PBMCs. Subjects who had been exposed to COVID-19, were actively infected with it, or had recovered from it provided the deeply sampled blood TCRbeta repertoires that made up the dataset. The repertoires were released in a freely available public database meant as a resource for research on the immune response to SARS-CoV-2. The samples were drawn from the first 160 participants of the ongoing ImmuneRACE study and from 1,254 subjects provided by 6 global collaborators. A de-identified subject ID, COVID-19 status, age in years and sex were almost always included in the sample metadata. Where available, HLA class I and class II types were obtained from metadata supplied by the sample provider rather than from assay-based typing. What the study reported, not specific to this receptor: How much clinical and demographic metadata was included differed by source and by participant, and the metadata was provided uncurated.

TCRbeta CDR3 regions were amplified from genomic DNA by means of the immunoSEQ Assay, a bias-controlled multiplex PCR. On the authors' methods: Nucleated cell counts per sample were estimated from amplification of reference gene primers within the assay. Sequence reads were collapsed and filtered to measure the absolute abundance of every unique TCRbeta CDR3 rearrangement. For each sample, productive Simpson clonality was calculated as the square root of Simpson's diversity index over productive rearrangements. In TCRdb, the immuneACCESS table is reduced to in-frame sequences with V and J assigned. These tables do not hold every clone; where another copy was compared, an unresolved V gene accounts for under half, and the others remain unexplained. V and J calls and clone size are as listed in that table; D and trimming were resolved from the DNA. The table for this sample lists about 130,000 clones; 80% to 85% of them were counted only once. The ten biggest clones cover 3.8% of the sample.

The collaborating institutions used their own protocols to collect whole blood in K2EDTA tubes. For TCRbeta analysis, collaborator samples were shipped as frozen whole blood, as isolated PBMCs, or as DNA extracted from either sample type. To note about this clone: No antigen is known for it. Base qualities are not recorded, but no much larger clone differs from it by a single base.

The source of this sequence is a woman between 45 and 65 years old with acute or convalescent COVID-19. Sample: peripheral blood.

The CDR3 has the sequence CASSLDSGTYEQYF. The DNA sequence is TGCGCCAGCAGCTTGGATTCAGGGACCTACGAGCAGTACTTC. The chain is encoded by TRBV5-1 joined to TRBJ2-7, and the D gene may be TRBD1, 5 bases matching. The germline V gene specifies SGHRS as CDR1 and YFSETQ as CDR2. The CDR3 sequence holds 14 residues, the cysteine and phenylalanine included. Of all the DNA, just the CDR3 is kept, 42 bases in frame from base 1. V drops 0 bases and J drops 2 bases, leaving 9 bases in between.